This T cell receptor (beta chain) was obtained from a study of graft-versus-host responses after intestinal transplantation. Study overall: All recipients were given anti-thymocyte globulin induction, and tacrolimus and steroids were then administered for 3 to 4 years.

Study outcomes and limitations: The authors found GvH clones in recipient marrow, some appearing first in ileum or blood. Among circulating GvH clones, peak levels were associated with early post-transplant declines in HvG clones.

For this clone: As yet, its antigen is unknown.

This table comes from immunoSEQ multiplex PCR, and its TCRdb copy is limited to in-frame clones, with some not included. The data show 65,000 to 85,000 clones, over 85% seen once. The specimen comprised bone marrow, sampled approximately 700 days after intestinal transplantation. The clonotype was recovered from a human patient who received an intestinal transplant, so some T cells may come from the graft donor.

The CDR3 loop reads CASHLAGGLSNTGELFF. The CDR3 region has the DNA TGTGCCAGTCATCTAGCGGGAGGGCTCTCGAACACCGGGGAGCTGTTTTTT. The chain uses TRBV19 and TRBJ2-2, with 12 bases that match TRBD2. Germline V gene sequence: CDR1 LNHDA, CDR2 SQIVND (reference sequence). With V trimmed by 8 bases and J by 0 bases, 7 bases remained unmatched. CDR3 size: 17 residues.